Here is one TCR beta chain with its context. Antigen specificity is unknown. This sample is part of a study of long-term antiretroviral therapy in people with HIV. Study results and limitations: The study found narrower CDR3 length ranges in HIV repertoires than in controls. Diversity measured after ART increased yet remained under transplant donor controls.

The libraries were made with immunoSEQ v3.0 at survey level. Target depth was about 35,000-55,000 T-cell genomes per sample. Libraries were prepared by immunoSEQ multiplex PCR; TCRdb keeps only in-frame clonotypes and omits some of them. Of some 40,000 clones in the sample, 86% are singletons; the top ten hold 4%. The CDR3 runs 18 residues. The rearrangement joins TRBV7-5 to TRBJ1-3; the D call in the table, TRBD1, was not verified against the DNA. TRBV7-5 is assigned pseudogene status. This receptor was identified in a woman in her 50s with HIV. The sequencing here drew on unsorted PBMCs, taken 1.2 years after starting antiretroviral therapy. The CDR3 bases are TGTGCCAGAAGCTTGATCGGCGGGACAGGTTTTTTTGGAAACACCATATATTTT. Encoded protein: CARSLIGGTGFFGNTIYF.